The 21 T cell receptor beta chains below were found in one sample sequenced in a study of OX40 agonist ivuxolimab in advanced cancers. Using immunoSEQ multiplex PCR, the repertoire was profiled, and TCRdb retains in-frame clones only, with some absent. The table records 60,000 or so clones, about nine tenths of them present only once. The sequenced sample was CD4+ or CD8+ T cells sorted from blood, obtained in a trial of the OX40 agonist ivuxolimab. These receptors were collected from an adult with an advanced solid tumor such as melanoma, head and neck, liver or kidney cancer.

This rearrangement joins TRBV28 to TRBJ2-7, with D tentatively TRBD1 (6 bases). Germline V gene sequence: CDR1 MDHEN, CDR2 SYDVKM. Trimming took 4 bases from V and 5 from J, leaving 15 bases between them. This CDR3 comprises 14 residues. The CDR3 region has the DNA TGTGCCAGCAGTTCCCTCGGATCAGGGGACGAGCAGTACTTC. Translated: CASSSLGSGDEQYF.

The J gene is TRBJ1-2, the V gene TRBV4-3; D is possibly TRBD1 (6 bases). CDR3 size: 15 residues. With 4 bases removed from V and 4 bases from J, the gap between germline ends came to 16 bases. CDR1 and CDR2 from the germline V gene are LGHNA and YSLEER. Written as DNA, the CDR3 is TGCGCCAGCAGCCTTAGCCGTGGGGGGGCCTATGGCTACACCTTC. Translating gives CASSLSRGGAYGYTF.

The genes are TRBV4-3 and TRBJ2-7; the D is unclear. The V end lost 0 bases, the J end lost 0 bases, and 9 bases lay between the germline ends. Germline V gene lookup returns CDR1 LGHNA and CDR2 YSLEER. The length of the CDR3 is 15 residues. The CDR3 loop is CASSQEAVTSYEQYF. Written as DNA, the CDR3 is TGCGCCAGCAGCCAAGAGGCAGTTACCTCCTACGAGCAGTACTTC.

The chain employs TRBV6-6 and TRBJ1-4, with D possibly TRBD1 on 5 matching bases. The V gene lost 11 bases and the J gene lost 6 bases, with 16 bases spanning the gap. There are 13 residues in the CDR3. The V gene's germline CDR1 is MNHNY and CDR2 SVGAGI (reference sequence). CDR3 sequence reads: CALRGLLDEKLFF. In DNA, the CDR3 is TGTGCCTTGCGGGGACTTCTTGATGAAAAACTGTTTTTT.

V and J are TRBV28 and TRBJ2-1; 7 bases are shared with TRBD2. The CDR3 extends over 14 amino acids. Losses at the gene ends were 6 bases for V and 4 bases for J; bases not matched to a gene: 6. CDR1 MDHEN and CDR2 SYDVKM come from the germline V gene. CDR3 amino acids: CASRAGPPYNEQFF. CDR3 bases: TGTGCCAGCAGAGCGGGGCCACCATACAATGAGCAGTTCTTC. Full variable domain (remainder filled in from reference TRBV28 and TRBJ2-1): DVKVTQSSRYLVKRTGEKVFLECVQDMDHENMFWYRQDPGLGLRLIYFSYDVKMKEKGDIPEGYSVSREKKERFSLILESASTNQTSMYLCASRAGPPYNEQFFGPGTRLTVL.

This sequence joins TRBV28 and TRBJ2-1; 11 nucleotides agree with TRBD2. CDR3 length equals 14 residues. After removal of 3 bases from V and 9 bases from J, the junction contained 4 bases not matched to a gene. Germline CDR1 and CDR2: MDHEN and SYDVKM. This chain's CDR3 is CASSFLAGGSEQFF. The CDR3 DNA sequence: TGTGCCAGCAGTTTCCTAGCGGGGGGATCTGAGCAGTTCTTC.

In the case of this clone: This sample also contains other DNA sequences that code for the same CDR3. This chain uses TRBV2 with TRBJ2-1, with 9 bases aligning to TRBD1. With V trimmed by 7 bases and J by 6 bases, 4 bases remained unmatched. The CDR3 contains 13 residues. In germline, CDR1 is SNHLY, CDR2 FYNNEI. The CDR3 DNA follows: TGTGCCAGCAAAGGGACAGGGACCAATGAGCAGTTCTTC. Translation: CASKGTGTNEQFF.

The chain has TRBV7-8 and TRBJ1-1; TRBD1 might be the D (5 bases). The germline gives CDR1 SGHVS, CDR2 FQNEAQ. Trimming removed 3 bases at V and 4 bases at J, with 9 bases between. The CDR3 totals 13 residues. The CDR3 DNA reads TGTGCCAGCAGCTTTTTCCAGGGCACTGAAGCTTTCTTT. This gives the protein CASSFFQGTEAFF.

The chain couples TRBV6-5 to TRBJ2-7; D might be TRBD1 or TRBD2, each matching 5 bases. The germline V and J ends were trimmed by 2 bases and 7 bases, with 15 bases remaining between them. CDR3 size: 14 residues. Germline values: CDR1 MNHEY, CDR2 SVGAGI. The CDR3 bases are TGTGCCAGCAGTTACGGGGAGCGCCCAGGGGAGCAGTACTTC. This gives the protein CASSYGERPGEQYF.

The chain links TRBV4-1 to TRBJ2-7, with 11 bases matching TRBD1. The CDR3 runs 15 residues. V dropped 4 bases and J dropped 4; count of bases not matched to a gene: 6. Looked up from germline, CDR1 is MGHRA and CDR2 is YSYEKL. CDR3 region: CASSLGQGAFYEQYF. The DNA of the CDR3 is TGCGCCAGCAGCCTAGGACAGGGGGCATTTTACGAGCAGTACTTC.

The V gene is TRBV5-6, the J gene TRBJ2-1; D call uncertain. The CDR3 covers 12 residues. V was cut by 4 bases and J by 6 bases, with 8 bases left in between. Germline CDR1 reads SGHDT; CDR2 reads YYEEEE. The CDR3 DNA follows: TGTGCCAGCAGCCTATTTCCCAATGAGCAGTTCTTC. Translation: CASSLFPNEQFF.

This chain connects TRBV9 to TRBJ1-2; D not resolved. Germline CDR1 and CDR2: SGDLS and YYNGEE. Trimming took off 0 bases at V and 5 bases at J, with 5 bases between the two ends. This CDR3 spans 12 amino acids. The CDR3, as DNA: TGTGCCAGCAGCGTAGATAAATATGGCTACACCTTC. This codes for CASSVDKYGYTF.

The chain combines TRBV6-1 with TRBJ2-7; D unclear. The CDR3 is 10 amino acids. Germline loops: CDR1 MNHNS, CDR2 SASEGT. Trimming took 3 bases from V and 7 from J, leaving 4 bases between them. CDR3 in DNA: TGTGCCAGCAGTGACGGGGAGCAGTACGTC. Protein sequence: CASSDGEQYV.

This chain uses TRBV28 with TRBJ2-7; unclear D gene. Germline V CDR1 and CDR2: MDHEN, SYDVKM. Trimming took 2 bases from V and 6 from J, leaving 2 bases between them. This CDR3 is built from 10 residues. CDR3 amino acids: CASSLREQYF. The CDR3 DNA reads TGTGCCAGCAGTTTACGCGAGCAGTACTTC.

This chain uses TRBV19 with TRBJ2-2; 8 nucleotides line up with TRBD2. CDR3 length equals 18 residues. CDR1 is LNHDA and CDR2 is SQIVND in the germline V gene (reference sequence). J lost 5 bases, V lost 3 bases, and 14 bases had no gene match. The CDR3 loop reads CASSIEYPGGRMTGELFF. The CDR3, as DNA: TGTGCCAGTAGTATCGAGTATCCCGGCGGGAGGATGACCGGGGAGCTGTTTTTT.

The rearrangement uses TRBV6-1 and TRBJ1-2; tentatively, D is TRBD1 (5 bases). Germline V gene lookup returns CDR1 MNHNS and CDR2 SASEGT. This CDR3 region has 13 residues. V dropped 5 bases and J dropped 3 bases, with 10 bases sitting between them. CDR3 loop: CASSWDAYYGYTF. In DNA form, the CDR3 reads TGTGCCAGCAGTTGGGACGCATACTATGGCTACACCTTC.

The gene calls are TRBV29-1 and TRBJ2-3, with 10 bases aligning to TRBD2. The CDR3 extends over 14 amino acids. The ends lost 5 bases at V and 4 bases at J; junction bases unmatched: 6. Germline V gives CDR1 SQVTM, CDR2 ANQGSEA. CDR3: CSVLGLAESDTQYF. Written as DNA, the CDR3 is TGCAGCGTTCTAGGACTAGCGGAATCAGATACGCAGTATTTT.

The chain recombines TRBV20-1 with TRBJ2-1, with D uncertain. V was trimmed by 1 base and J by 7 bases, leaving 5 bases between them. Looked up from germline, CDR1 is DFQATT and CDR2 is SNEGSKA (reference sequence). CDR3 length: 11 residues. CDR3 nucleotide sequence: TGCAGTGCTAGAGCAAATAATGAGCAGTTCTTC. It is translated as CSARANNEQFF.

This chain links TRBV28 with TRBJ1-3; 8 bases agree with TRBD1. Germline assignment: CDR1 MDHEN and CDR2 SYDVKM. The CDR3 extends over 18 amino acids. The V gene end was trimmed by 5 bases and the J gene end by 0 bases; junction bases not matched to a gene: 12. CDR3 in DNA: TGTGCCAGCAGTACTCCTGGACAGGGAGCAGTCTCTGGAAACACCATATATTTT. Translating gives CASSTPGQGAVSGNTIYF.

V and J are TRBV4-2 and TRBJ2-7; 8 nucleotides agree with TRBD2. Unmatched junction bases numbered 3, after V lost 2 bases and J lost 6 bases. Germline loops: CDR1 LGHNA, CDR2 YNFKEQ. The CDR3 sequence is 13 residues long. Here the CDR3 DNA reads TGTGCCAGCAGCCAATCACTAGCGGCCGAGCAGTACGTC. Translating gives CASSQSLAAEQYV.

The chain carries TRBV11-2 and TRBJ2-1; D is ambiguous. V lost 2 bases and J 3 bases, leaving 17 bases between the germline ends. From germline, CDR1 is SGHAT and CDR2 FQNNGV. CDR3 length: 17 amino acids. This chain's CDR3 is CASSLKVYAPSYNEQFF. CDR3 DNA sequence: TGTGCCAGCAGCTTAAAGGTATACGCTCCCAGCTACAATGAGCAGTTCTTC.